A selection of T cell receptor beta chains follows, all from one sample in a study of cytomegalovirus exposure and HLA in healthy donors. Libraries were prepared by immunoSEQ multiplex PCR; TCRdb keeps only in-frame clonotypes and omits some of them. The sample includes around 150,000 clones, 77% seen only once; the top ten take 4.9%. Sequencing used PBMCs. The receptors derive from a woman in her forties or fifties in good health and CMV-seronegative. The CDR3 runs from the conserved cysteine through the conserved F or W. A D gene is named only where the DNA matches it firmly. Clone size appears in some rows only: once, few, many, or a class for an expanded clone.

clone_size: once; v_call: TRBV5-8; d_call: TRBD2; j_call: TRBJ2-3; cdr3_nt: TGTGCCAGCAGCTTGCTGCGGGGGGGCCCGACAGATACGCAGTATTTT; cdr3_aa: CASSLLRGGPTDTQYF
clone_size: -; v_call: TRBV7-2; d_call: TRBD2; j_call: TRBJ2-7; cdr3_nt: TGTGCCAGCAGCCACAAGCCGGGACTAGCGGGGGGGCTCTACGAGCAGTACTTC; cdr3_aa: CASSHKPGLAGGLYEQYF
clone_size: -; v_call: TRBV10-1; d_call: -; j_call: TRBJ2-3; cdr3_nt: TGCGCCAGCAGTGTAAGGGACTTCCGTTCCCGCACAGATACGCAGTATTTT; cdr3_aa: CASSVRDFRSRTDTQYF
clone_size: -; v_call: TRBV4-1; d_call: -; j_call: TRBJ2-3; cdr3_nt: TGCGCCAGCAGCCATCCCTTAGATACGCAGTATTTT; cdr3_aa: CASSHPLDTQYF
clone_size: -; v_call: TRBV4-2; d_call: -; j_call: TRBJ1-1; cdr3_nt: TGTGCCAGCAGCCAAGATCCGGGTGCTGACACTGAAGCTTTCTTT; cdr3_aa: CASSQDPGADTEAFF
clone_size: -; v_call: TRBV18; d_call: -; j_call: TRBJ1-6; cdr3_nt: TGTGCCAGCTCACCGTCTATGACAGACCTAACACTTAATTCACCCCTCCACTTT; cdr3_aa: CASSPSMTDLTLNSPLHF
clone_size: -; v_call: TRBV30; d_call: -; j_call: TRBJ2-1; cdr3_nt: TGTGCCTGGAGTGTACGGGTCTTGTACAAGTACAATGAGCAGTTCTTC; cdr3_aa: CAWSVRVLYKYNEQFF
clone_size: -; v_call: TRBV13; d_call: TRBD1; j_call: TRBJ1-1; cdr3_nt: TGTGCCAGCAGTATGGGACAGGGGGTGACTAACACTGAAGCTTTCTTT; cdr3_aa: CASSMGQGVTNTEAFF
clone_size: -; v_call: TRBV30; d_call: -; j_call: TRBJ2-6; cdr3_nt: TGTGCCTGGAGGACCTCAGGGACCAACGTCCTGACTTTC; cdr3_aa: CAWRTSGTNVLTF
clone_size: -; v_call: TRBV5-1; d_call: TRBD2; j_call: TRBJ2-3; cdr3_nt: TGCGCCAGCAGCTTGTTAGCGGGGGGCAGGGATACGCAGTATTTT; cdr3_aa: CASSLLAGGRDTQYF